The clone carrying this T cell receptor (beta chain) has a count of ten or more. At one of its ends the junction is not consistent with the germline gene, which may arise from a read error. Preparation of TCR beta libraries was done by quantitative 5'-RACE with molecular barcodes. One entry per CDR3 protein, called by TCRdb with MiXCR from the 5' RACE reads. The sample includes some 130,000 distinct CDR3 sequences, about 10% of them seen just once. The data derive from a study of CD8 T cells in ankylosing spondylitis. The origin of this receptor is a female donor with ankylosing spondylitis or in good health (not recorded which). Input material: blood, either unsorted or a sorted T cell fraction (not recorded which).

The CDR3 region has the DNA TGTGCCAGCAGTTTAGGGGGCTACGAGCAGTACTTC. As protein: CASSLGGYEQYF. The chain uses TRBV5-1 and TRBJ2-7; possible D gene TRBD1, 6 bases. The CDR3 runs 12 residues. The germline V gene encodes CDR1 SGHRS and CDR2 YFSETQ. The entire variable domain, with the rest obtained from reference TRBV5-1 and TRBJ2-7, is as follows: KAGVTQTPRYLIKTRGQQVTLSCSPISGHRSVSWYQQTPGQGLQFLFEYFSETQRNKGNFPGRFSGRQFSNSRSEMNVSTLELGDSALYLCASSLGGYEQYFGPGTRLTVT.